This T cell receptor (beta chain) was sequenced for a study of OX40 agonist ivuxolimab in advanced cancers. Regarding the study as a whole: Partial responders dosed at 0.1-3.0 mg/kg displayed clonal expansion ranking among the lowest. In CD8+ T cells, expanded clones were on average more numerous than in CD4+. The authors also found low normalized T-cell clonal expansion in some nonresponders.

V lost 3 bases, J lost 5 bases, and 12 bases lay in between. The CDR3 covers 14 residues. Germline assignment: CDR1 LNHDA and CDR2 SQIVND (reference sequence). The data were produced by immunoSEQ multiplex PCR, yet TCRdb's version contains in-frame clones alone and is incomplete. Of approximately 45,000 clones in the sample, 85% to 90% were seen once. Note on this clone: Its matching antigen is unknown.

Sampling of blood occurred at baseline, cycle 4 day 1, and cycle 7 day 1. The sample was CD4+ or CD8+ T cells sorted from blood, taken in a trial of the OX40 agonist ivuxolimab. The sequence derives from an adult with an advanced solid tumor such as melanoma, head and neck, liver or kidney cancer. The chain uses TRBV19 and TRBJ2-3; D is perhaps TRBD1 (5 bases). The CDR3 nucleotides read TGTGCCAGTAGTATGCAAGGGGCTGAAGATACGCAGTATTTT. It encodes CASSMQGAEDTQYF.